Shown below are 19 T cell receptor beta chains from a single sample sequenced in a study of cytomegalovirus exposure and HLA in healthy donors. PCR used 60 Vbeta primers and 13 Jbeta primers. Clones were read by immunoSEQ multiplex PCR, and TCRdb kept only the in-frame ones, dropping some. Of 150,000 to 200,000 clones in the sample, about four fifths were seen once. Sequenced: PBMCs. These receptors all come from a woman aged 45-60 years in good health and CMV-seronegative.

V and J are TRBV7-2 and TRBJ2-1, with D unclear. This CDR3 contains 15 residues. Germline CDR1 SGHTA, CDR2 FQGNSA. The V and J ends lost 7 bases and 0 bases respectively, with 13 bases between them. CDR3 sequence: CASTETPSSYNEQFF. CDR3 bases: TGTGCCAGCACCGAGACACCGAGCTCCTACAATGAGCAGTTCTTC.

V and J are TRBV7-2 and TRBJ1-3; 10 bases map to TRBD1. CDR3 length: 15 amino acids. Germline CDR1 and CDR2: SGHTA and FQGNSA. With 5 bases clipped from V and 2 bases from J, the junction kept 3 bases outside the gene matches. The CDR3 DNA reads as TGTGCCAGCAGCAAGGGGACAGGGGCTGGAAACACCATATATTTT. Protein product: CASSKGTGAGNTIYF.

The V and J genes are TRBV19 and TRBJ2-5; D might be TRBD1 (5 bases). CDR1 and CDR2 from the germline V gene are LNHDA and SQIVND (reference sequence). The CDR3 consists of 14 residues. Between the trimmed V and J ends, which lost 4 bases and 1 base, there was a span of 10 bases. DNA for the CDR3: TGTGCCAGTAGTAGCGGCCAGGGCCAAGAGACCCAGTACTTC. This translates into CASSSGQGQETQYF.

This clone was seen only once. This chain connects TRBV4-1 to TRBJ2-3; 9 nucleotides line up with TRBD1. The CDR3 runs to 17 residues. Germline trimming cut 1 base from V and 2 bases from J; bases unmatched to any gene: 7. Germline CDR1 and CDR2: MGHRA and YSYEKL. The CDR3 loop is CASSQGRDRVITDTQYF. CDR3 DNA sequence: TGCGCCAGCAGCCAAGGGAGGGACAGGGTTATCACAGATACGCAGTATTTT.

The chain combines TRBV4-3 with TRBJ1-4, with TRBD1 matching over 11 bases. This CDR3 is 18 amino acids long. V dropped 0 bases and J dropped 7; count of bases not matched to a gene: 10. Germline lookup yields CDR1 LGHNA and CDR2 YSLEER. The CDR3 spells CASSQDPGQGDSSEKLFF. Here the CDR3 DNA reads TGCGCCAGCAGCCAAGATCCGGGACAGGGGGATTCGAGTGAAAAACTGTTTTTT.

This chain uses TRBV19 with TRBJ1-2; TRBD1 matches at 9 bases. Trimming cost V 4 bases and J 4 bases; bases outside gene matches: 4. CDR1 is LNHDA and CDR2 is SQIVND in the germline V gene (reference sequence). This CDR3 is 14 amino acids long. This CDR3 reads CASSNLGQGYGYTF. The CDR3 region has the DNA TGTGCCAGTAGTAATCTGGGACAGGGCTATGGCTACACCTTC.

The J gene is TRBJ1-2, the V gene TRBV15, with 9 nucleotides matching TRBD1. The germline CDR1 and CDR2 sequences are LNHNV and YYDKDF (reference sequence). This CDR3 region has 15 residues. V lost 5 bases and J lost 8; bases outside the gene matches: 12. CDR3 in DNA: TGTGCCACCAGCGAAGGCACAGGGGGCAGAGACGGCTACACCTTC. Amino acid sequence: CATSEGTGGRDGYTF.

This chain joins TRBV2 and TRBJ2-5; 11 nucleotides agree with TRBD1. Germline assignment: CDR1 SNHLY and CDR2 FYNNEI. There are 14 residues in the CDR3. V lost 7 bases to trimming and J lost 11 bases; unmatched junction nucleotides: 12. The CDR3 spells CASNGQGADREQYF. CDR3 bases: TGTGCCAGCAATGGACAGGGGGCGGATCGGGAGCAGTACTTC.

This sequence joins TRBV23-1 and TRBJ2-1, with D perhaps matching TRBD2 (5 bases). TRBV23-1 is known as an ORF, though its function is uncertain. The CDR3 extends over 11 amino acids. Trimming removed 4 bases at V and 8 bases at J, with 6 bases between. The CDR3, as DNA: TGCGCCAGCAGTCCGGGATATGAGCAGTTCTTC. This translates into CASSPGYEQFF.

V usage is TRBV7-8 and J usage is TRBJ1-4; 7 nucleotides match TRBD1. Germline values: CDR1 SGHVS, CDR2 FQNEAQ. After removal of 5 bases from V and 4 bases from J, the junction contained 7 bases not matched to a gene. This CDR3 comprises 15 residues. In DNA, the CDR3 is TGTGCCAGCAGCGCGCCGGGACAGATTAATGAAAAACTGTTTTTT. This translates into CASSAPGQINEKLFF.

The chain couples TRBV6-1 to TRBJ2-1; TRBD2 might be the D (6 bases). Deletions cut 0 bases from V and 1 base from J, with 7 bases between. Germline CDR1 reads MNHNS; CDR2 reads SASEGT. The CDR3 covers 15 residues. Here the CDR3 reads CASSEAGRSYNEQFF. Here the CDR3 DNA reads TGTGCCAGCAGTGAAGCGGGGAGGTCCTACAATGAGCAGTTCTTC.

The chain employs TRBV19 and TRBJ2-3, with 8 positions matching TRBD2. Germline assignment: CDR1 LNHDA and CDR2 SQIVND (reference sequence). The CDR3 has 15 residues. V dropped 1 base and J dropped 5; count of bases not matched to a gene: 5. CDR3 coding DNA: TGTGCCAGTAGTATAGGGGGGCTAGCGGGAGATACGCAGTATTTT. Amino acids: CASSIGGLAGDTQYF.

The chain employs TRBV11-1 and TRBJ2-2; 13 bases agree with TRBD2. The CDR3 spans 17 residues. V gave up 1 base and J gave up 5 bases; unmatched junction bases: 4. CDR1 is SGHAT and CDR2 is FQDESV in the germline V gene (reference sequence). The CDR3 region is CASSLVGTSGATGELFF. Here the CDR3 DNA reads TGTGCCAGCAGCTTAGTAGGGACTAGCGGGGCAACCGGGGAGCTGTTTTTT.

The rearrangement joins TRBV29-1 to TRBJ1-5; 7 positions match TRBD1. V trimming: 5 bases; J trimming: 4 bases; junction bases outside the gene matches: 5. The CDR3 sequence is 13 residues long. Germline V gives CDR1 SQVTM, CDR2 ANQGSEA. CDR3 protein: CSVKTGNNQPQHF. The CDR3 nucleotides read TGCAGCGTTAAGACAGGGAATAATCAGCCCCAGCATTTT. The full variable domain, with the rest looked up from reference TRBV29-1 and TRBJ1-5, is SAVISQKPSRDICQRGTSLTIQCQVDSQVTMMFWYRQQPGQSLTLIATANQGSEATYESGFVIDKFPISRPNLTFSTLTVSNMSPEDSSIYLCSVKTGNNQPQHFGDGTRLSIL.

The chain links TRBV10-1 to TRBJ1-4; D is possibly TRBD1 (5 bases). The germline CDR1 and CDR2 sequences are WNHNN and SYGVQD (reference sequence). The CDR3 spans 15 residues. The ends were cut back, 3 bases at V and 5 bases at J, with 13 bases in the middle. The CDR3 DNA is TGCGCCAGCAGTGAAAGACAGTGGATAAATGAAAAACTGTTTTTT. Translated, it gives CASSERQWINEKLFF.

Here the CDR3 reads CAWSVSLAGNTIYF. The CDR3 bases are TGTGCCTGGAGTGTGAGCCTCGCCGGAAACACCATATATTTT. The chain uses TRBV30 and TRBJ1-3; no clear D gene. Trimming took off 0 bases at V and 4 bases at J, with 10 bases between the two ends. Per the germline V gene, CDR1 is GTSNPN and CDR2 is SVGIG (reference sequence). This CDR3 has 14 residues. Full variable domain (remainder filled in from reference TRBV30 and TRBJ1-3): SQTIHQWPATLVQPVGSPLSLECTVEGTSNPNLYWYRQAAGRGLQLLFYSVGIGQISSEVPQNLSASRPQDRQFILSSKKLLLSDSGFYLCAWSVSLAGNTIYFGEGSWLTVV.

The CDR3, as DNA: TGTGCCAGCAGCTCCGGACTAGCGGGAGTGGGGACCCAGTACTTC. The encoded protein is CASSSGLAGVGTQYF. The chain carries TRBV5-4 and TRBJ2-5; 13 bases agree with TRBD2. The CDR3 has 15 amino acids. Unmatched junction bases numbered 6, after V lost 3 bases and J lost 7 bases. Germline assignment: CDR1 SGHNT and CDR2 YYREEE (reference sequence).

The rearrangement links TRBV7-9 to TRBJ2-1; 8 bases fit TRBD2. CDR3 length: 15 residues. The germline gives CDR1 SEHNR, CDR2 FQNEAQ (reference sequence). With 1 base clipped from V and 7 bases from J, the junction kept 6 bases outside the gene matches. The CDR3 nucleotides are TGTGCCAGCAGCTTAGTACGGGGGGGCTTTAATGAGCAGTTCTTC. This encodes CASSLVRGGFNEQFF.

CDR3 region: CASSSAGVGTDTQYF. DNA for the CDR3: TGTGCCAGCAGTTCCGCAGGGGTTGGCACAGATACGCAGTATTTT. The chain combines TRBV27 with TRBJ2-3, with D perhaps matching TRBD1 (6 bases). Trimming pared 4 bases from V and 1 base from J, leaving 12 bases between. CDR1 is MNHEY, CDR2 SMNVEV, per germline (reference sequence). The CDR3 extends over 15 amino acids.